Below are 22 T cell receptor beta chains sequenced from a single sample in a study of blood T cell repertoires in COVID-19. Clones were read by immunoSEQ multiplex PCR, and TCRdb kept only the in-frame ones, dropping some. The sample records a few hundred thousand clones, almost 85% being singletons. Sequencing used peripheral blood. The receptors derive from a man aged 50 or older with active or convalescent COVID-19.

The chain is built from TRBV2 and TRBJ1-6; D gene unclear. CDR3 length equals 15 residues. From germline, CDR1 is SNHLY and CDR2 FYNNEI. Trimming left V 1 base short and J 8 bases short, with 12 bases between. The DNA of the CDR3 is TGTGCCAGCAGTGAAGTGCCCGCGGCCCATTCACCCCTCCACTTT. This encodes CASSEVPAAHSPLHF.

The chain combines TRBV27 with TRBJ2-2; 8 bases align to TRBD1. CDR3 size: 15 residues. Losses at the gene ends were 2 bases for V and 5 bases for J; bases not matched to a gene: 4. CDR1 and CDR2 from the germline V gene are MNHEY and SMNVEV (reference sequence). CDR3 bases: TGTGCCAGCAGTTTAACCAGGGGGCTTACCGGGGAGCTGTTTTTT. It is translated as CASSLTRGLTGELFF.

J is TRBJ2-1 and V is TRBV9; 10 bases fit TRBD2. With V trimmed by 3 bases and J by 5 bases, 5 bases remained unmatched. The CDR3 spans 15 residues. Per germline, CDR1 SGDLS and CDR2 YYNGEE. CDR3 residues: CASSGLAGEHNEQFF. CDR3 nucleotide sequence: TGTGCCAGCAGCGGCCTAGCGGGAGAGCACAATGAGCAGTTCTTC.

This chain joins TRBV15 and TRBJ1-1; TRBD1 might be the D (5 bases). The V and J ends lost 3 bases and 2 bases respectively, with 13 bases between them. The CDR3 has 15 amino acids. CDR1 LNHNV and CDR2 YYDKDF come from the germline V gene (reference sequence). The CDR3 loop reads CATSRGGDANTEAFF. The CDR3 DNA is TGTGCCACCAGCAGGGGGGGGGACGCAAACACTGAAGCTTTCTTT.

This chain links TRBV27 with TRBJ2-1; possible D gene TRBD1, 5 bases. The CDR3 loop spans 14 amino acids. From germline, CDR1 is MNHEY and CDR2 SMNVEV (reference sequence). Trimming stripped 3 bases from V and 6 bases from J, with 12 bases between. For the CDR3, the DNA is TGTGCCAGCAGTTTGGGGCCCCGGGTCAATGAGCAGTTCTTC. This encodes CASSLGPRVNEQFF.

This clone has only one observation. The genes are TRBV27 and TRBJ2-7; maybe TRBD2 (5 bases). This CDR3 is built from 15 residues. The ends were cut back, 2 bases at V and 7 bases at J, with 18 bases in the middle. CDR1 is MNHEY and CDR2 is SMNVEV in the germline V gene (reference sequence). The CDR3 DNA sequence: TGTGCCAGCAGTTTAAGGGCGGGTGGAGGAGGTGAGCAGTACTTC. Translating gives CASSLRAGGGGEQYF.

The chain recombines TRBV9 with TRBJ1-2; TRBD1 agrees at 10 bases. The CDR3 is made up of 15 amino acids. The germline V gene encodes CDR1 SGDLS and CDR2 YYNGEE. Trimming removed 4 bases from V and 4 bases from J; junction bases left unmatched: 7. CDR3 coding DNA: TGTGCCAGCAGCTCCCGGACAGGGGGTTCCTATGGCTACACCTTC. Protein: CASSSRTGGSYGYTF.

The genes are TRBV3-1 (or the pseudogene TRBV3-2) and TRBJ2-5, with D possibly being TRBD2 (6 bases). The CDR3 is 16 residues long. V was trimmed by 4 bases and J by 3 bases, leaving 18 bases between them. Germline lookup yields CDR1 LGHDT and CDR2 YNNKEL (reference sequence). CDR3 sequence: CASSPGAASTEETQYF. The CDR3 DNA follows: TGTGCCAGCAGCCCGGGAGCGGCGAGCACCGAAGAGACCCAGTACTTC.

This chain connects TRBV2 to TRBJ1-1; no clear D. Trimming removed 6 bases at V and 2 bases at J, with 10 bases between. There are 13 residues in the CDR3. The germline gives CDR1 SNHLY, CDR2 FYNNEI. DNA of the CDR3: TGTGCCAGCAGCATCTACCGCAACACTGAAGCTTTCTTT. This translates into CASSIYRNTEAFF.

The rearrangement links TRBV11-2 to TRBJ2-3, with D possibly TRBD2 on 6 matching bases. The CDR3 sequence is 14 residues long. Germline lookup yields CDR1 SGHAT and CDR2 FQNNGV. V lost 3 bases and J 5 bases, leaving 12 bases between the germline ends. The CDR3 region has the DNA TGTGCCAGCAGCTTTTCGAGGGGAGGAGATACGCAGTATTTT. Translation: CASSFSRGGDTQYF.

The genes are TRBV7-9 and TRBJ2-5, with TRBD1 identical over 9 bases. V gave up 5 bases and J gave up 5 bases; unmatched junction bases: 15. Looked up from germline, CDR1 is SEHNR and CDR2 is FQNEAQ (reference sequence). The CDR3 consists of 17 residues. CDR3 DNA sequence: TGTGCCAGCAGCGTCTTGCCCGGGACAGGGTATCGGGAGACCCAGTACTTC. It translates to CASSVLPGTGYRETQYF.

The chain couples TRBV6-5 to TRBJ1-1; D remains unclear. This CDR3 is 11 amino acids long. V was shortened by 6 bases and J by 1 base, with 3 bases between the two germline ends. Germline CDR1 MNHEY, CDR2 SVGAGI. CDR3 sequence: CASRANTEAFF. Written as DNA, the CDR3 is TGTGCCAGCAGGGCGAACACTGAAGCTTTCTTT.

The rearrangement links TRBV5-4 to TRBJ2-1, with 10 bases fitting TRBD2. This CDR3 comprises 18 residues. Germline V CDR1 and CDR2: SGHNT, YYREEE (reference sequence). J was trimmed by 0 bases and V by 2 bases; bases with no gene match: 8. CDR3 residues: CASSFGGTSAYSYNEQFF. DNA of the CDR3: TGTGCCAGCAGCTTCGGGGGGACTAGCGCATACTCCTACAATGAGCAGTTCTTC.

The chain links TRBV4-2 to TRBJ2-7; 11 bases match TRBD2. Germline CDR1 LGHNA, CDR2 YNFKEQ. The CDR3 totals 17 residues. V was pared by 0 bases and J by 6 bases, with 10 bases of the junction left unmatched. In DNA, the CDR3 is TGTGCCAGCAGCCAAGAGGTAGCGGGAGGGCCAATGGGCGAGCAGTACTTC. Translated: CASSQEVAGGPMGEQYF.

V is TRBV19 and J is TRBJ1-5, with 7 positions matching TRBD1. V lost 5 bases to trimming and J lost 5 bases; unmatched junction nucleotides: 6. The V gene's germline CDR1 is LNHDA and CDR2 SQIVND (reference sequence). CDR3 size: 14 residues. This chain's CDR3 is CASSPRGRDQPQHF. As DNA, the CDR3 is TGTGCCAGTAGTCCAAGGGGGCGCGATCAGCCCCAGCATTTT.

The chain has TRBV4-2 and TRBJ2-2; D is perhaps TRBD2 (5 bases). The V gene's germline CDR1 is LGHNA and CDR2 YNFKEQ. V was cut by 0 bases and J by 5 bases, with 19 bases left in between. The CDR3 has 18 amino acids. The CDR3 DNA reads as TGTGCCAGCAGCCAAGATCTTTGGGGAAAGACTATTACCGGGGAGCTGTTTTTT. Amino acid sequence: CASSQDLWGKTITGELFF.

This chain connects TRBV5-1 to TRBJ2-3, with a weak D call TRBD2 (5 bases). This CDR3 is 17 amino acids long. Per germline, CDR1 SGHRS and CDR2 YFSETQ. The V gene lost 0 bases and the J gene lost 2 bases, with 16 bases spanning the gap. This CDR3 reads CASSLGSSGPPTDTQYF. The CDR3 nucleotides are TGCGCCAGCAGCTTGGGATCCAGCGGTCCCCCCACAGATACGCAGTATTTT. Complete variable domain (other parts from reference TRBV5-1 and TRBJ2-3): KAGVTQTPRYLIKTRGQQVTLSCSPISGHRSVSWYQQTPGQGLQFLFEYFSETQRNKGNFPGRFSGRQFSNSRSEMNVSTLELGDSALYLCASSLGSSGPPTDTQYFGPGTRLTVL.

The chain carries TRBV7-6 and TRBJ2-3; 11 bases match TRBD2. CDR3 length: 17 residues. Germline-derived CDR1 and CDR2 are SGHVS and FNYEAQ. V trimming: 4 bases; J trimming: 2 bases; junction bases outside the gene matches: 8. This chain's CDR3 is CASSSIGLAGATDTQYF. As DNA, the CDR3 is TGTGCCAGCAGCTCGATCGGACTAGCGGGTGCCACAGATACGCAGTATTTT.

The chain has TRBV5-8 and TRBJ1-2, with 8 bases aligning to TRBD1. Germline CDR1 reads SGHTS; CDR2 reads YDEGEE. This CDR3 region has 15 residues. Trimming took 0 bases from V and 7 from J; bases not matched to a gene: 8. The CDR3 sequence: CASSLVAGGSGGYTF. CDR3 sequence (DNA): TGTGCCAGCAGCTTGGTGGCAGGGGGCTCGGGTGGCTACACCTTC.

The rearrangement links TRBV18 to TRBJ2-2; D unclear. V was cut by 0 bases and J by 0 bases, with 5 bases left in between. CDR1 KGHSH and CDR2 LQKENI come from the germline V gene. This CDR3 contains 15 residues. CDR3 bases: TGTGCCAGCTCACCACCCGTCCCGAACACCGGGGAGCTGTTTTTT. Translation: CASSPPVPNTGELFF.

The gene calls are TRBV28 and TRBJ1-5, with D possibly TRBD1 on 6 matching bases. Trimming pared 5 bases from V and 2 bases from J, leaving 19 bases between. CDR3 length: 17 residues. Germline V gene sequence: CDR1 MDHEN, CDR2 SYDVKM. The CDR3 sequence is CASSPTSGVRRNQPQHF. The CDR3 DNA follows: TGTGCCAGCAGTCCCACTTCAGGGGTGCGGCGCAATCAGCCCCAGCATTTT. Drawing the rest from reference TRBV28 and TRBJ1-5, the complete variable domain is DVKVTQSSRYLVKRTGEKVFLECVQDMDHENMFWYRQDPGLGLRLIYFSYDVKMKEKGDIPEGYSVSREKKERFSLILESASTNQTSMYLCASSPTSGVRRNQPQHFGDGTRLSIL.

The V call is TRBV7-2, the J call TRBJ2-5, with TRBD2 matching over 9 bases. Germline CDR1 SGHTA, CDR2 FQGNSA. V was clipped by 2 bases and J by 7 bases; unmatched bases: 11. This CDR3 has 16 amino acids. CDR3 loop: CASSLSPSGTWGTQYF. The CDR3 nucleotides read TGTGCCAGCAGCTTAAGTCCTAGCGGGACGTGGGGGACCCAGTACTTC.